This TCR beta chain was obtained from a study of blood T cell repertoires in COVID-19. In germline, CDR1 is LNHDA, CDR2 SQIVND (reference sequence). This CDR3 region has 15 residues. V lost 6 bases and J lost 0, with 11 bases in between. Which cohort a participant joined came from the clinical history participants gave. Either two negative PCRs, clearance, or symptom resolution qualified Cohort 3 donors as recovered. Per the original methods: Scientists estimated how many nucleated cells there were by amplifying reference gene primers. The data were produced by immunoSEQ multiplex PCR, yet TCRdb's version contains in-frame clones alone and is incomplete. The DNA was the basis for D and trimming; V, J and clone size are from that table. The sample carries 200,000 to 250,000 clones, almost 85% recorded once.

This receptor was identified in a man between 35 and 55 years old who had recovered from COVID-19. Source material: PBMCs or T cells enriched from blood (not recorded which). The chain combines TRBV19 with TRBJ1-4; possible D gene TRBD1, 5 bases. CDR3 region: CASRYRDSTNEKLFF. CDR3 in DNA: TGTGCCAGTAGATACCGGGACTCAACTAATGAAAAACTGTTTTTT.